A selection of T cell receptor beta chains follows, all from one sample in a study of T cells in narcolepsy. Sequencing was performed with immunoSEQ multiplex PCR; in TCRdb, only in-frame clones are kept and a portion is missing. The table records some 17,000 clones, 80% to 90% of them present only once. Sequencing was done on a sample of memory (CD45RA-) CD4+ T cells from blood. All receptors derive from a human donor in good health. Both conserved end residues are part of each CDR3. A D gene is named only where the DNA matches it firmly. Clone size is shown for a subset of rows, as once, few, many or a class of expanded clone.

j_call: TRBJ2-7
clone_size: -
v_call: TRBV5-1
d_call: -
cdr3_nt: TGCGCCAGCTCACTGGCAGGGGAGCCCTACGAGCAGTACTTC
cdr3_aa: CASSLAGEPYEQYF

j_call: TRBJ1-4
clone_size: -
v_call: TRBV18
d_call: TRBD1
cdr3_nt: TGTGCCAGCTCGGGACAGGGGGCGGATGAAAAACTGTTTTTT
cdr3_aa: CASSGQGADEKLFF

j_call: TRBJ2-2
clone_size: -
v_call: TRBV28
d_call: -
cdr3_nt: TGTGCCAGCAATGCCTTAGGGGCGCGGACCGGGGAGCTGTTTTTT
cdr3_aa: CASNALGARTGELFF

j_call: TRBJ1-2
clone_size: -
v_call: TRBV11-2
d_call: -
cdr3_nt: TGTGCCAGCAGCTTAACTCCGGGGCGCTACACCTTC
cdr3_aa: CASSLTPGRYTF

j_call: TRBJ1-1
clone_size: -
v_call: TRBV10-3
d_call: -
cdr3_nt: TGTGCCATCAGTGGTACCAGGGACACTGAAGCTTTCTTT
cdr3_aa: CAISGTRDTEAFF

j_call: TRBJ2-2
clone_size: -
v_call: TRBV30
d_call: -
cdr3_nt: TGTGCCTGGAGTGTATTTAGCTCCGGGGAGCTGTTTTTT
cdr3_aa: CAWSVFSSGELFF

j_call: TRBJ1-2
clone_size: -
v_call: TRBV11-2
d_call: -
cdr3_nt: TGTGCCAGCAGCCCGAGGACAAACTATGGCTACACCTTC
cdr3_aa: CASSPRTNYGYTF

j_call: TRBJ2-3
clone_size: -
v_call: TRBV7-8
d_call: TRBD2
cdr3_nt: TGTGCCAGCAGCACATTCGGGACTAGCGCAGATACGCAGTATTTT
cdr3_aa: CASSTFGTSADTQYF

j_call: TRBJ1-2
clone_size: -
v_call: TRBV30
d_call: -
cdr3_nt: TGTGCCTGGAGTTATATGGCTCGGGGGGACGGCTACACCTTC
cdr3_aa: CAWSYMARGDGYTF

j_call: TRBJ1-3
clone_size: -
v_call: TRBV19
d_call: -
cdr3_nt: TGTGCCAGTAGTCCAGCATCTGGAAACACCATATATTTT
cdr3_aa: CASSPASGNTIYF

j_call: TRBJ1-4
clone_size: once
v_call: TRBV7-9
d_call: -
cdr3_nt: TGTGCCAGCAGCTTAGTTTCTCGGACAAATGAAAAACTGTTTTTT
cdr3_aa: CASSLVSRTNEKLFF

j_call: TRBJ1-2
clone_size: -
v_call: TRBV28
d_call: -
cdr3_nt: TGTGCCAGCAGTTTAGGTCAGTTCTATGGCTACACCTTC
cdr3_aa: CASSLGQFYGYTF

j_call: TRBJ1-1
clone_size: -
v_call: TRBV30
d_call: -
cdr3_nt: TGTGCCTGGAGTTTCCAGGACACTGAAGCTTTCTTT
cdr3_aa: CAWSFQDTEAFF

j_call: TRBJ2-7
clone_size: -
v_call: TRBV11-3
d_call: -
cdr3_nt: TGTGCCAGCAGCTTACAGGGATCCCAATCCTACGAGCAGTACTTC
cdr3_aa: CASSLQGSQSYEQYF

j_call: TRBJ1-2
clone_size: -
v_call: TRBV10-2
d_call: TRBD1
cdr3_nt: TGCGCCAGCGCAGCATGGACAGGGGACTATGGCTACACCTTC
cdr3_aa: CASAAWTGDYGYTF

j_call: TRBJ1-2
clone_size: -
v_call: TRBV6-6
d_call: TRBD1
cdr3_nt: TGTGCCAGCAGTTTCCGACAGGGGGCTGCGGGCTACACCTTC
cdr3_aa: CASSFRQGAAGYTF

j_call: TRBJ2-1
clone_size: -
v_call: TRBV28
d_call: -
cdr3_nt: TGTGCCAGCAGTTACCAGGGGTCCTACAATGAGCAGTTCTTC
cdr3_aa: CASSYQGSYNEQFF

j_call: TRBJ2-7
clone_size: -
v_call: TRBV6-5
d_call: TRBD2
cdr3_nt: TGTGCCAGCAGAAGTACGGGGGGACTCTACGAGCAGTACTTC
cdr3_aa: CASRSTGGLYEQYF

j_call: TRBJ2-5
clone_size: -
v_call: TRBV7-2
d_call: TRBD1
cdr3_nt: TGTGCCAGCAGCTTGGCAAGCACCGGACAGGGCCAAGAGACCCAGTACTTC
cdr3_aa: CASSLASTGQGQETQYF

j_call: TRBJ2-1
clone_size: -
v_call: TRBV7-9
d_call: -
cdr3_nt: TGTGCCAGCAGCTTTCAACGTGGTAGGCCTGATGAGCAGTTCTTC
cdr3_aa: CASSFQRGRPDEQFF

j_call: TRBJ2-7
clone_size: -
v_call: TRBV2
d_call: TRBD2
cdr3_nt: TGTGCCGGGGCCCCCGGGACTAGCTACGAGCAGTACTTC
cdr3_aa: CAGAPGTSYEQYF

j_call: TRBJ1-1
clone_size: -
v_call: TRBV6-1
d_call: -
cdr3_nt: TGTGCCAGCAAGTTCTATGGGGCTTCGAACACTGAAGCTTTCTTT
cdr3_aa: CASKFYGASNTEAFF

j_call: TRBJ1-2
clone_size: -
v_call: TRBV7-9
d_call: TRBD1
cdr3_nt: TGTGCCAGCAGCTCCCAACAGAGACAGGGAGTCTACACCTTC
cdr3_aa: CASSSQQRQGVYTF

j_call: TRBJ2-7
clone_size: -
v_call: TRBV7-2
d_call: -
cdr3_nt: TGTGCCAGCAGCCTCTCCTGGGAGCAGTACTTC
cdr3_aa: CASSLSWEQYF

j_call: TRBJ2-7
clone_size: -
v_call: TRBV29-1
d_call: TRBD2
cdr3_nt: TGCAGCGTTGAAGTTTCGGGGGAGGGCGAGCAGTACTTC
cdr3_aa: CSVEVSGEGEQYF

j_call: TRBJ1-5
clone_size: -
v_call: TRBV6-1
d_call: TRBD1
cdr3_nt: TGTGCCAGCAGTGATAGGCCACAGGGGTCCGCCCAGCATTTT
cdr3_aa: CASSDRPQGSAQHF

j_call: TRBJ1-1
clone_size: -
v_call: TRBV5-1
d_call: -
cdr3_nt: TGCGCCAGCAGCTTAGATCTAAACACTGAAGCTTTCTTT
cdr3_aa: CASSLDLNTEAFF